The next 22 T cell receptor beta chains were all read from a single sample in a study of blood T cell repertoires in COVID-19. Profiling relied on immunoSEQ multiplex PCR, and the TCRdb table lists in-frame clones only, not all of them. This table has approximately 200,000 clones, 94% appearing once. The specimen sequenced was peripheral blood. The receptors come from a man aged 25 to 40 with COVID-19, enrolled during active disease.

This chain connects TRBV7-3 to TRBJ1-2; maybe TRBD1 (6 bases). The CDR3 spans 15 residues. The V gene lost 5 bases and the J gene lost 6 bases, with 19 bases spanning the gap. CDR1 is SGHTA and CDR2 is FQGTGA in the germline V gene. CDR3 sequence (DNA): TGTGCCAGCAGCAAATACAGGGTTTGTACGCATGGCTACACCTTC. Translating it yields CASSKYRVCTHGYTF.

The rearrangement links TRBV30 to TRBJ2-5, with D perhaps matching TRBD2 (6 bases). The V gene's germline CDR1 is GTSNPN and CDR2 SVGIG (reference sequence). CDR3 length: 15 amino acids. Trimming took off 1 base at V and 1 base at J, with 13 bases between the two ends. The CDR3 DNA follows: TGTGCCTGGAGTGCCCGTGCGGGGATCCAAGAGACCCAGTACTTC. Its protein is CAWSARAGIQETQYF.

This sequence joins TRBV19 and TRBJ1-5, with D possibly matching TRBD1 (5 bases). Deletions cut 5 bases from V and 1 base from J, with 12 bases between. CDR3 length equals 15 residues. Germline CDR1 is LNHDA and CDR2 is SQIVND (reference sequence). The CDR3 bases are TGTGCCAGTAGTGTAGGACAAGTCAGCAATCAGCCCCAGCATTTT. Translation: CASSVGQVSNQPQHF.

The chain joins TRBV19 to TRBJ1-2, with TRBD1 identical over 10 bases. The CDR3 contains 16 residues. Trimming at V came to 7 bases and at J to 7 bases, leaving 15 bases not matched to a gene. The germline V gene has CDR1 LNHDA and CDR2 SQIVND (reference sequence). CDR3 DNA sequence: TGTGCCAGTACCGCTATCGGGGACAGGGGCTCGTTTGGCTACACCTTC. Amino acids: CASTAIGDRGSFGYTF. Combining the CDR3 with reference TRBV19 and TRBJ1-2 gives the whole variable domain DGGITQSPKYLFRKEGQNVTLSCEQNLNHDAMYWYRQDPGQGLRLIYYSQIVNDFQKGDIAEGYSVSREKKESFPLTVTSAQKNPTAFYLCASTAIGDRGSFGYTFGSGTRLTVV.

The V and J genes are TRBV30 and TRBJ2-3, with 9 bases that match TRBD2. The CDR3 length is 15 residues. Trimming cost V 0 bases and J 4 bases; bases outside gene matches: 5. The germline gives CDR1 GTSNPN, CDR2 SVGIG (reference sequence). In DNA form, the CDR3 reads TGTGCCTGGAGTGTAAGCGGGGGGCTGGCAGATACGCAGTATTTT. It codes for CAWSVSGGLADTQYF.

This chain joins TRBV25-1 and TRBJ2-7, with D perhaps matching TRBD2 (6 bases). V was shortened by 8 bases and J by 6 bases, with 17 bases between the two germline ends. Germline CDR1 is MGHDK and CDR2 is SYGVNS. This CDR3 region has 13 residues. CDR3 in DNA: TGTGCCAGCTGCCAAGTCCCCGGGGGCGAGCAGTACTTC. As protein: CASCQVPGGEQYF.

V gene TRBV2 combines with J gene TRBJ1-6, with D possibly TRBD1 on 6 matching bases. Trimming shortened V by 7 bases and J by 1 base, and 11 bases separated the two germline ends. Germline lookup yields CDR1 SNHLY and CDR2 FYNNEI. The CDR3 runs to 15 residues. The CDR3 spells CASIAGTSYNSPLHF. CDR3 nucleotide sequence: TGTGCCAGCATTGCCGGGACATCCTATAATTCACCCCTCCACTTT.

The V gene is TRBV6-1, the J gene TRBJ2-7, with 7 bases aligning to TRBD2. J lost 3 bases, V lost 1 base, and 9 bases had no gene match. Germline loops: CDR1 MNHNS, CDR2 SASEGT. This CDR3 region has 16 residues. CDR3 region: CASSEEPGRINYEQYF. CDR3 nucleotides: TGTGCCAGCAGTGAAGAGCCCGGGAGGATTAACTACGAGCAGTACTTC.

This clone was recorded once. The chain links TRBV27 to TRBJ2-1, with 9 bases identical to TRBD1. CDR1 is MNHEY and CDR2 is SMNVEV in the germline V gene (reference sequence). The CDR3 consists of 18 residues. V dropped 0 bases and J dropped 1; count of bases not matched to a gene: 7. The CDR3 is CASSLSIGTGMSYNEQFF. CDR3 coding DNA: TGTGCCAGCAGTTTATCGATTGGGACAGGGATGTCCTACAATGAGCAGTTCTTC.

The chain couples TRBV6-6 to TRBJ1-5; D not certain. Germline CDR1 reads MNHNY; CDR2 reads SVGAGI (reference sequence). The CDR3 is 13 amino acids. Deletions cut 5 bases from V and 6 bases from J, with 11 bases between. In nucleotides, the CDR3 is TGTGCCAGCAGTCCCCCAGGAAGTCAGCCCCAGCATTTT. This gives the protein CASSPPGSQPQHF.

The chain links TRBV9 to TRBJ2-7; D perhaps matches TRBD1 (5 bases). The V end lost 4 bases, the J end lost 0 bases, and 11 bases lay between the germline ends. This CDR3 spans 14 amino acids. CDR1 and CDR2 (germline): SGDLS, YYNGEE. This CDR3 is CASSPPGFSYEQYF. For the CDR3, the DNA is TGTGCCAGCAGCCCCCCAGGGTTCTCCTACGAGCAGTACTTC.

This clone came up once. Other DNA sequences within the sample encode an identical CDR3. This chain connects TRBV20-1 to TRBJ1-4; no clear D. The CDR3 is made up of 11 amino acids. Between the trimmed V and J ends, which lost 2 bases and 5 bases, there was a span of 3 bases. Germline CDR1 and CDR2: DFQATT and SNEGSKA (reference sequence). This chain's CDR3 is CSARSNEKLFF. CDR3 DNA sequence: TGCAGTGCTAGATCGAATGAAAAACTGTTTTTT.

The rearrangement joins TRBV9 to TRBJ2-1, with 7 bases that match TRBD1. Germline V gene data show CDR1 as SGDLS and CDR2 as YYNGEE. The CDR3 is 17 amino acids. J gave up 0 bases and V 4 bases, and 10 bases lay outside the gene matches. DNA of the CDR3: TGTGCCAGCAGCCCCTTCGGACAGGCGAGCTCCTACAATGAGCAGTTCTTC. It yields the protein CASSPFGQASSYNEQFF.

The chain recombines TRBV6-6 with TRBJ1-2, with D uncertain. The length of the CDR3 is 12 residues. Trimming removed 5 bases at V and 5 bases at J, with 9 bases between. In germline, CDR1 is MNHNY, CDR2 SVGAGI (reference sequence). The CDR3 is CASSKTDYGYTF. In nucleotides, the CDR3 is TGTGCCAGCAGTAAGACTGATTATGGCTACACCTTC.

V gene TRBV6-6 combines with J gene TRBJ2-1, with D possibly matching TRBD1 (5 bases). This CDR3 comprises 14 residues. Trimming cost V 7 bases and J 0 bases, with 10 bases left between them. Germline V gene data show CDR1 as MNHNY and CDR2 as SVGAGI (reference sequence). CDR3 DNA sequence: TGTGCCAGCACCTGGGGCCTCTCCTACAATGAGCAGTTCTTC. Translating it yields CASTWGLSYNEQFF.

The chain is built from TRBV30 and TRBJ2-7; TRBD2 aligns across 12 bases. Germline loops: CDR1 GTSNPN, CDR2 SVGIG (reference sequence). The J segment lost 0 bases and the V segment lost 7 bases, leaving 7 bases of the junction unmatched. The CDR3 length is 15 residues. Here the CDR3 DNA reads TGTGCCTACTCTGGGACTAGCGGGCGCTCCTACGAGCAGTACTTC. Amino acids: CAYSGTSGRSYEQYF.

Here the CDR3 DNA reads TGTGCCAGCAACGCGGGGGACAGGGTGAATCAGCCCCAGCATTTT. Translated, it gives CASNAGDRVNQPQHF. This rearrangement joins TRBV6-5 to TRBJ1-5; the match to TRBD1 covers 9 bases. Losses at the gene ends were 7 bases for V and 4 bases for J; bases not matched to a gene: 8. Germline assignment: CDR1 MNHEY and CDR2 SVGAGI. The length of the CDR3 is 15 residues.

The CDR3 is CASSSGTSGGIFTGELFF. In DNA, the CDR3 is TGTGCCAGCAGCTCCGGGACTAGCGGGGGGATTTTTACCGGGGAGCTGTTTTTT. V is TRBV2 and J is TRBJ2-2; TRBD2 agrees at 15 bases. V shed 6 bases, J shed 5 bases, and the junction held 10 bases outside the gene matches. Germline V gene lookup returns CDR1 SNHLY and CDR2 FYNNEI. CDR3 length: 18 amino acids.

The rearrangement uses TRBV28 and TRBJ1-6, with 7 bases that match TRBD1. The V gene's germline CDR1 is MDHEN and CDR2 SYDVKM. Trimming removed 5 bases from V and 12 bases from J; junction bases left unmatched: 4. This CDR3 contains 12 residues. The CDR3 DNA is TGTGCCAGCAGTCTTACAGGGGAACCCCTCCACTTT. Translation: CASSLTGEPLHF.

The chain carries TRBV19 and TRBJ1-1; D remains ambiguous. Between the trimmed V and J ends, which lost 10 bases and 0 bases, there was a span of 15 bases. Looked up from germline, CDR1 is LNHDA and CDR2 is SQIVND (reference sequence). This CDR3 is built from 14 residues. The CDR3 bases are TGTGCCACTCAAACTGGGCCTATGAACACTGAAGCTTTCTTT. Its protein product is CATQTGPMNTEAFF.

V usage is TRBV12-2 and J usage is TRBJ1-5; TRBD1 is the table's D call and was not checked against the DNA. TRBV12-2 is described as a pseudogene. The CDR3 has 16 residues. The CDR3 sequence is CASRLAARGSNQPQHF. The CDR3 coding sequence is TGTGCAAGTCGCTTAGCTGCCAGGGGTAGCAATCAGCCCCAGCATTTT.

The count of this clone is one. The chain links TRBV6-1 to TRBJ1-1, with 7 bases matching TRBD1. The CDR3 extends over 14 amino acids. Per the germline V gene, CDR1 is MNHNS and CDR2 is SASEGT. Trimming at V came to 3 bases and at J to 3 bases, leaving 4 bases not matched to a gene. The CDR3 sequence is CASSDRQGDTEAFF. CDR3 sequence (DNA): TGTGCCAGCAGTGACCGGCAGGGGGACACTGAAGCTTTCTTT.